This TCR beta chain derives from a study of cytomegalovirus exposure and HLA in healthy donors (dated 2017 in TCRdb). About the full investigation: According to an earlier analysis of 587 of the donors, about 179 million T cells yielded 117 million unique TCR beta sequences and more than 250 Gb of sequence data. About 280 gigabases of sequencing data and around 80 million unique TCR sequences made up an early release that covered some 640 HLA-typed donors. The genetic ancestry cluster associated with self-reported Caucasian donors included about 81% of the approximately 410 genotyped donors. The study aimed to test whether signatures of past pathogen exposure could be identified by cataloging public T cell receptors. The study profiled the T cell repertoires of hundreds of subjects by immunosequencing and related them to cytomegalovirus serostatus. A separate validation cohort of approximately 130 different subjects was used in addition to the approximately 640-subject first cohort. To predict cytomegalovirus infection status, the study brought together high-throughput TCR immunosequencing, statistical association of individual TCRs with disease status, and machine learning. To study patterns of TCR occurrence, a later analysis re-analyzed previously published TCR beta repertoires from several hundred donors and added high-resolution HLA genotyping. In the later analysis, no new phenotypic data were used to find candidate immune exposures; instead, reliance was placed on TCR beta sequences and their occurrence across donors. An earlier analysis of several hundred of the donors applied high-throughput TCR beta sequencing to assess whether each TCR beta V gene segment acted as functional or pseudogenic. Alongside the repertoire data, information on donor age, sex, ethnicity and CMV serostatus was compiled. In a later genetic analysis, genome-wide SNP genotypes for about three fifths of the roughly 670 donors were used, and that subset was treated as a discovery cohort. Every discovery cohort repertoire had been produced on one sequencing platform. Both class I and class II loci were covered by HLA typing, at four-digit resolution. Typing coverage differed by locus: A, B, C, DRB1 and DQB1 were typed in roughly 620-630 donors, DQA1 in about 500, DPA1 in some 610, and DPB1 in 450 to 480. About five DR-DQ haplotypes were handled as single units for association and clustering because linkage in the cohort was strong. Among 398 genotyped donors of the cohort, an average of approximately 220,000 unique TCR beta nucleotide sequences was sequenced per donor, of which 15% to 20% were non-productive. Overall results and qualifications from the work: In a later analysis, around 17,000 TCR beta sequences were associated with specific HLA alleles at a false discovery rate of 0.05. According to a later analysis, TCR association rates differed among HLA loci, with DRB1 alleles showing the most associated TCRs and HLA-C alleles showing the fewest. A later genetic analysis associated a missense DCLRE1C variant with V-gene and J-gene trimming of TCR beta chains, and an independent cohort replicated the association. According to a later genetic analysis, donors in an Asian-associated ancestry cluster had fewer N-insertions in productive TCRs than the approximately 670-donor mean. In a later analysis, HLA-associated TCR beta chains showed more clonal expansion and lower generation probabilities than non-associated chains that were equally common. Some IMGT-functional V segments, including TRBV6-2 and TRBV6-3, could not be told apart with the 87-base-pair reads, so those segments were excluded. When HLA alleles, especially DR and DQ, strongly co-occurred, TCR associations were difficult to assign to individual alleles. An earlier analysis of around 600 of the donors showed that most TCR beta V segments appeared in productive rearrangements either about 87% or about 30% of the time, which broadly matched IMGT annotations. Most TCR sequences were observed very rarely across donors, whereas some public TCRs were present in many individuals. In vitro tests confirmed that a few of the cytomegalovirus-associated TCR beta chains recognize cytomegalovirus antigens. A group of highly shared sequence variants was considered likely to be a technical artifact of the sequencing pipeline. In this cohort, only TCR beta chains were sequenced, and detectable features were limited by the absence of alpha or paired-chain data. The study gave a list of more than 150 TCR beta chains associated with cytomegalovirus. The classifier was reported to diagnose cytomegalovirus status with high specificity and sensitivity in both the original cohort and the validation cohort. Roughly uniform sequencing depth across donors was assumed in presence/absence analyses, although this assumption may not hold. Correlated functional status among segregating V segments might be attributable to linkage disequilibrium, but an unknown experimental factor could not be ruled out. A further reported finding was that TCR beta sequences accurately predicted the HLA-A and HLA-B alleles for most subjects in the first cohort. Because counts were too low, 15 to 20 rarely observed V segments, including chromosome 9 orphons, were left out of the earlier analysis of 500 to 650 of the donors. Immune exposure information for the cohort was limited to CMV serostatus. It was suggested by the authors that the approach could potentially be generalized to other disease states and immunological phenotypes. According to a later analysis, parvovirus B19, influenza, CMV and Epstein-Barr virus appeared linked to several top co-occurrence clusters. Because HLA typing was missing for some donors at each locus, association tests included only the typed subset. A later analysis found that most CMV-associated TCR beta chains appeared HLA-restricted, with HLA associations seemingly driven largely by CMV exposure.

In total, approximately 690 healthy bone marrow donors made up the cohort. Cohort members were all nominally healthy when sampled, although unrecorded immune exposures were likely present. The donor tested CMV seronegative and was one of the 352 seronegative cohort members. Every donor gave a peripheral blood sample, and the peripheral blood mononuclear cells from that sample were used for TCR beta sequencing. Genomic DNA was extracted from the blood cell samples with the Qiagen DNeasy Blood Extraction Kit. Comments on this clone: The antigen this receptor binds is unknown. The record has no base qualities; no much larger clone is one base away.

Library construction relied on the immunoSEQ multiplex PCR assay. The multiplex PCR relied on a mix of 60 forward primers for TCR Vbeta segments and 13 reverse primers for TCR Jbeta segments. Amplification of the CDR3 region of rearranged TCR beta genes was performed with a multiplex PCR assay on genomic DNA. On the Illumina HiSeq System, the amplified TCR beta libraries were sequenced as 87-base-pair reads. Concerning the study's data processing: In a later analysis, some 80 million unique TCR beta chains were counted across the approximately 640 repertoires, and around 11 million of these chains were shared by at least two donors. Raw reads were error-corrected and collapsed into unique sequences with a nearest-neighbor algorithm that merged closely related sequences to remove PCR and sequencing errors. To assign V, D and J gene segments, CDR3 sequences were aligned to IMGT reference sequences. Each retained sequence needed at least a six-nucleotide match to both a V gene segment and a J gene segment. Rearrangements were classified as productive when the CDR3 lacked stop codons and remained in frame with V and J, and all other rearrangements were classified as non-productive. CDR3 was defined by IMGT convention, running from the second conserved V-encoded cysteine to the conserved J-encoded phenylalanine. Sequences without an unambiguous match to a single V gene segment were excluded from the earlier analysis of several hundred of the donors. An earlier analysis of several hundred of the donors called V segments functional above 56.7% productive rearrangements and segregating when the between-donor standard deviation exceeded 5%. A statistical classification framework was developed to diagnose cytomegalovirus status using the catalog of TCR beta chain sequences. In a later analysis, V and J genes were assigned by comparing TCR nucleotide sequences against IMGT/GENE-DB human TR gene sequences. Using the TCRdist pipeline, a later analysis assigned CDR3 sequences along with most-parsimonious VDJ recombination scenarios. In a later analysis, each TCR beta chain was defined by its CDR3 amino acid sequence together with its V-gene family, and reads without a unique V-gene family were excluded. In a later analysis, approximately 590 highly shared, low-generation-probability nucleotide sequences were removed to address suspected cross-contamination and a sequencing artifact. A later analysis calculated a clonal expansion index for each public chain from normalized within-repertoire ranks of inferred template counts. Generation probabilities in a later analysis came from a VDJ recombination model fitted to out-of-frame rearrangements, and those results were checked against IGoR. In a later analysis, TCR-TCR, TCR-HLA and TCR-CMV co-occurrence was scored with hypergeometric tests, and a repertoire-size bias correction was applied to TCR pairs. False discovery rates were estimated in a later analysis by permuting HLA or CMV assignments 20 times. In a later analysis, co-occurring TCRs were grouped using DBSCAN, and TCRdist sequence similarity was added for clustering within HLA-allele-positive subsets. Repertoires with fewer than 30,000 or more than 120,000 public chains were left out of co-occurrence clustering, as were several repertoires with anomalous nucleotide sharing. What TCRdb holds here is the immuneACCESS table cut down to in-frame rearrangements. Part of the clones is not present; checked against another copy, under half of the missing clones reflect an unresolved V gene, and the others are unexplained. D and trimming come from the DNA, and the V and J calls and clone size come from that table. This sample gives fewer than 200,000 clones in total; 65% to 75% of them show up just once. Of the sample, more than 1.3% falls within the top ten clones.

V lost 5 bases and J lost 7 bases, and the count of bases not matched to a germline gene is 12. The CDR3 spans 16 residues, from the cysteine through the phenylalanine. Kept here is only the CDR3 DNA, which spans 48 bases and is read in frame from base 1. The germline V gene yields SGHTA for CDR1 and FQGNSA for CDR2. The sequenced material came from PBMCs. Recombination linked TRBV7-2 to TRBJ2-1, and TRBD1 matches 9 of the central bases. The TCR comes from a girl aged 10-17 years in good health and CMV-seronegative. The bases are TGTGCCAGCAGCCCCTTCGCCGGGACAGGGAGGAATGAGCAGTTCTTC. Protein translation: CASSPFAGTGRNEQFF.